This TCR beta chain comes out of a study of regulatory T cells in long-lasting Graves disease. Both iRepertoire HTBI primers and Arm-PCR of CDR3 regions were used to build the TCR beta libraries. TCRdb processed the multiplex PCR reads anew with MiXCR; each CDR3 protein has one entry. The table shows around 510,000 distinct CDR3 sequences, with under 25% occurring only once. Many counts were recorded for this clonotype. What it recognizes is unknown. Time point defined: persistent/refractory GD, antithyroid drugs over 5 years with positive TRAb. PBMC-extracted RNA yielded the TCR library. General observations from the study: Persistent disease was associated with favored TRBV28 usage and with favored use of TRBJ1-2 and TRBJ2-5.

The germline V and J ends were trimmed by 5 bases and 4 bases, with 17 bases remaining between them. The CDR3 runs 15 residues. Germline V gene data show CDR1 as SGHTA and CDR2 as FQGNSA. This clonotype was obtained from a female donor with Graves disease. Sequenced here: peripheral blood mononuclear cells (PBMCs), sampled when the disease was refractory, from a patient treated with antithyroid drugs. The chain couples TRBV7-2 to TRBJ1-2; D might be TRBD1 (6 bases). The DNA of the CDR3 is TGTGCCAGCAGCGTTGCCTTAAGGGGGGCCTATGGCTACACCTTC. It yields the protein CASSVALRGAYGYTF.